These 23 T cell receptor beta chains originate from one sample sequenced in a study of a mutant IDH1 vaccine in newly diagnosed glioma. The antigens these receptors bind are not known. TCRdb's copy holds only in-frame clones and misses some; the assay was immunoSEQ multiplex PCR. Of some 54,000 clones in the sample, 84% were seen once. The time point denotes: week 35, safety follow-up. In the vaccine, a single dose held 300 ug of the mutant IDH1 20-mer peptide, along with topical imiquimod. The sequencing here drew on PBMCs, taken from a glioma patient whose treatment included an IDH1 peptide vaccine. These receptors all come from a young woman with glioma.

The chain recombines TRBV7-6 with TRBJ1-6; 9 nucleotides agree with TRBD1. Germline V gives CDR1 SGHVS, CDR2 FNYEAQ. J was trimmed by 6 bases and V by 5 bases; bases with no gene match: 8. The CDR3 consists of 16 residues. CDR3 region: CASSPTGTGFNSPLHF. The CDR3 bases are TGTGCCAGCAGCCCGACCGGGACAGGGTTTAATTCACCCCTCCACTTT.

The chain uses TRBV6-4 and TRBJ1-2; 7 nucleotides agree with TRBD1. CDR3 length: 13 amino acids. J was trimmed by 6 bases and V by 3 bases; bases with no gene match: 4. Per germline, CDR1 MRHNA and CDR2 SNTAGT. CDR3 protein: CASSETGRNGYTF. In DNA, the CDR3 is TGTGCCAGCAGTGAGACAGGGAGGAATGGCTACACCTTC.

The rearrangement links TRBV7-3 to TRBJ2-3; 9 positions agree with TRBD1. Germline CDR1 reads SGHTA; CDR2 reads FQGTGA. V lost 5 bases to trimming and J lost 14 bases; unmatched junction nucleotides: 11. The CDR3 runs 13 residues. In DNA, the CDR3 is TGTGCCAGCAGCCTATTTACCGGGACAGGGAGGTATTTT. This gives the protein CASSLFTGTGRYF. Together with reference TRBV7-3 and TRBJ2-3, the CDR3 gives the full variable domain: GAGVSQTPSNKVTEKGKYVELRCDPISGHTALYWYRQSLGQGPEFLIYFQGTGAADDSGLPNDRFFAVRPEGSVSTLKIQRTERGDSAVYLCASSLFTGTGRYFGPGTRLTVL.

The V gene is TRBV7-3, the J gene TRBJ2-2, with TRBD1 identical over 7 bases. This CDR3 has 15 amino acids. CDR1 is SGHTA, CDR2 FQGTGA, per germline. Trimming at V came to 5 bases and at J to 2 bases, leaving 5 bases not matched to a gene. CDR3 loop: CASSVQGFNTGELFF. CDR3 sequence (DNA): TGTGCCAGCAGCGTACAGGGGTTTAACACCGGGGAGCTGTTTTTT.

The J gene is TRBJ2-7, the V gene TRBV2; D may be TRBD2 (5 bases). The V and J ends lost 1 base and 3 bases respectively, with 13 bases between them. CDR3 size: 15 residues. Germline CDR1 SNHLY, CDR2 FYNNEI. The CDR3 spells CASSEGPAAGYEQYF. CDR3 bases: TGTGCCAGCAGTGAAGGTCCGGCCGCGGGCTACGAGCAGTACTTC.

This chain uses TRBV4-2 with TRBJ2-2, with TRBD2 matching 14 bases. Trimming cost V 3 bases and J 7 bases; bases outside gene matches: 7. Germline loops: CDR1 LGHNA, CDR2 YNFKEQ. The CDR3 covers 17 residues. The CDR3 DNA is TGTGCCAGCAGCCAGGCGACTAGCGGGAGGGCCGACGGGGAGCTGTTTTTT. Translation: CASSQATSGRADGELFF.

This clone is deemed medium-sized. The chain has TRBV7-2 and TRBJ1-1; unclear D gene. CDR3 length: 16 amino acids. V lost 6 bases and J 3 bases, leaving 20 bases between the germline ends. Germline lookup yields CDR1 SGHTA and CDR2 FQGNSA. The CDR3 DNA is TGTGCCAGCAGTCTTCGAGGTCGGTCCGGGGACACTGAAGCTTTCTTT. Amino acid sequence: CASSLRGRSGDTEAFF. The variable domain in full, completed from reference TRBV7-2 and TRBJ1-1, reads GAGVSQSPSNKVTEKGKDVELRCDPISGHTALYWYRQSLGQGLEFLIYFQGNSAPDKSGLPSDRFSAERTGGSVSTLTIQRTQQEDSAVYLCASSLRGRSGDTEAFFGQGTRLTVV.

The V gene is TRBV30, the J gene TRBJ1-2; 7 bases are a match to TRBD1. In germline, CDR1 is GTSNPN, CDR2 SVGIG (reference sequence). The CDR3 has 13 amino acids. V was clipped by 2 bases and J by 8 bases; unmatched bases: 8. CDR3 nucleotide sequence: TGTGCCTGGAGTCAAGGGGGCAATGGAGGCTACACCTTC. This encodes CAWSQGGNGGYTF.

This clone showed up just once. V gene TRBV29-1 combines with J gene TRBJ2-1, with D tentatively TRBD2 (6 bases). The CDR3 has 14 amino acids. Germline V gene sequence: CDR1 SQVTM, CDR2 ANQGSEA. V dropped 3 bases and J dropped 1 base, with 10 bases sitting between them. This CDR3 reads CSVEEGTSYNEQFF. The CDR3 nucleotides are TGCAGCGTTGAGGAAGGGACTTCCTACAATGAGCAGTTCTTC.

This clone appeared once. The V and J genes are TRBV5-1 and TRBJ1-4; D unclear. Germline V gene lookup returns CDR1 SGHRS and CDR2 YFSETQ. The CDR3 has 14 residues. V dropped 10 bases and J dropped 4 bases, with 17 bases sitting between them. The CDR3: CASRDGSYNEKLFF. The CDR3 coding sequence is TGCGCCTCTCGGGATGGCAGCTATAATGAAAAACTGTTTTTT.

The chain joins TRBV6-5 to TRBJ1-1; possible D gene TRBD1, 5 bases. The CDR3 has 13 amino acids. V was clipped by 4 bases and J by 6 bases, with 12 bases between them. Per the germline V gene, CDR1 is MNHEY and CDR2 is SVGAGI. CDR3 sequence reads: CASSFAGTPEAFF. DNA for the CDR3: TGTGCCAGCAGTTTCGCCGGGACGCCTGAAGCTTTCTTT.

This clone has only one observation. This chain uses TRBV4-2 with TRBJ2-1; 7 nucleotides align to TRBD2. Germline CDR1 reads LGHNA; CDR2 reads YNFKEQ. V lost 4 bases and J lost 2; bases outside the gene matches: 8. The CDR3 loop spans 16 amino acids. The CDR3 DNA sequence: TGTGCCAGCAGCCCATACGGGGACTATGCCTACAATGAGCAGTTCTTC. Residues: CASSPYGDYAYNEQFF.

The CDR3 DNA follows: TGTGCCAGCAGCTTAAGGCGGGGGGCCTACGAGCAGTACTTC. Its protein product is CASSLRRGAYEQYF. The rearrangement uses TRBV7-2 and TRBJ2-7, with 8 nucleotides matching TRBD2. Losses at the gene ends were 2 bases for V and 2 bases for J; bases not matched to a gene: 2. Germline lookup yields CDR1 SGHTA and CDR2 FQGNSA. This CDR3 has 14 residues.

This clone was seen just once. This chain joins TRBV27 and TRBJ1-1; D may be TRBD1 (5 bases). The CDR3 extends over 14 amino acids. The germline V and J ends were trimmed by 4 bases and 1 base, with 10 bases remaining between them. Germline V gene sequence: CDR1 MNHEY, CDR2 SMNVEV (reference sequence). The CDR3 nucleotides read TGTGCCAGCAGTTCACGGGGGGGGAACACTGAAGCTTTCTTT. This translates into CASSSRGGNTEAFF.

The CDR3 bases are TGTGCCAGCAGCGTAGATCCAAACTATGGCTACACCTTC. Protein: CASSVDPNYGYTF. The chain joins TRBV9 to TRBJ1-2, with D unresolved. This CDR3 has 13 residues. V gave up 0 bases and J gave up 2 bases, with 5 bases separating them. In germline, CDR1 is SGDLS, CDR2 YYNGEE.

The CDR3 region has the DNA TGCAGCGTTGTTCGGGATACAAGGAATGAGCAGTTCTTC. This codes for CSVVRDTRNEQFF. The V and J genes are TRBV29-1 and TRBJ2-1; D might be TRBD2 (5 bases). Deletions cut 4 bases from V and 7 bases from J, with 14 bases between. Per germline, CDR1 SQVTM and CDR2 ANQGSEA. This CDR3 is built from 13 residues.

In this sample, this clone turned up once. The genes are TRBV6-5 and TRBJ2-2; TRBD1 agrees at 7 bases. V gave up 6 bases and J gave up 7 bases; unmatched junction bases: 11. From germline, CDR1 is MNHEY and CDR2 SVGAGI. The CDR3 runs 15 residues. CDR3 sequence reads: CASRSDRAKGGELFF. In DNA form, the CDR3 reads TGTGCCAGCAGGTCCGACAGGGCCAAGGGCGGGGAGCTGTTTTTT.

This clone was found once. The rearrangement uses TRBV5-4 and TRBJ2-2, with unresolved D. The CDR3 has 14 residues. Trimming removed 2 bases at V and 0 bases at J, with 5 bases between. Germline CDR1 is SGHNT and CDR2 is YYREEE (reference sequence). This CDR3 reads CASSFSPNTGELFF. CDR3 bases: TGTGCCAGCAGCTTCTCCCCGAACACCGGGGAGCTGTTTTTT.

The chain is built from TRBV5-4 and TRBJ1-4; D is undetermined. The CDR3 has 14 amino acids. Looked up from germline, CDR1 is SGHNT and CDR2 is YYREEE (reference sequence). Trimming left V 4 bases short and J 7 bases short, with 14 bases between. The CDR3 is CASSLRGDGEKLFF. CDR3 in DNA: TGTGCCAGCAGCCTCCGGGGAGACGGTGAAAAACTGTTTTTT.

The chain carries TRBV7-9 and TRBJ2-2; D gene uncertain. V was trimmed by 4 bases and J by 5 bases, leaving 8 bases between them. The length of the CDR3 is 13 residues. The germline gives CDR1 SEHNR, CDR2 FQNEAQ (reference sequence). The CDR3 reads CASSSLETGELFF. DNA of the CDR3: TGTGCCAGCAGCTCCCTCGAGACCGGGGAGCTGTTTTTT. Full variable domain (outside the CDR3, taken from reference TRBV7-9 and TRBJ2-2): DTGVSQNPRHKITKRGQNVTFRCDPISEHNRLYWYRQTLGQGPEFLTYFQNEAQLEKSRLLSDRFSAERPKGSFSTLEIQRTEQGDSAMYLCASSSLETGELFFGEGSRLTVL.

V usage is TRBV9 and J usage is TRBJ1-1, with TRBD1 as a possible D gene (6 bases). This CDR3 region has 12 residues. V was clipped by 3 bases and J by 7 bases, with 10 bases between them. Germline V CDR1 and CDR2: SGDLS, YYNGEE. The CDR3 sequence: CASSAGTREAFF. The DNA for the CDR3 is TGTGCCAGCAGCGCCGGGACACGTGAAGCTTTCTTT.

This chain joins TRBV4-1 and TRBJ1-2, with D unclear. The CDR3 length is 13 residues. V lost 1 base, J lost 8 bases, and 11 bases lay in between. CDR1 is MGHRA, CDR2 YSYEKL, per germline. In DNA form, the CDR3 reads TGCGCCAGCAGCCAAGTAATCTCCGGGGGCTACACCTTC. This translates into CASSQVISGGYTF.

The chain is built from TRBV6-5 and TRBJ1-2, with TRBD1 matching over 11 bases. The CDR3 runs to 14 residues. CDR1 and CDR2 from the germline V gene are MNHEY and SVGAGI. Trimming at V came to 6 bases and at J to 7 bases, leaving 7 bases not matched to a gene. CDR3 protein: CASSLQDRGPGYTF. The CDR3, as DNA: TGTGCCAGCAGCTTACAGGACAGGGGGCCTGGCTACACCTTC.